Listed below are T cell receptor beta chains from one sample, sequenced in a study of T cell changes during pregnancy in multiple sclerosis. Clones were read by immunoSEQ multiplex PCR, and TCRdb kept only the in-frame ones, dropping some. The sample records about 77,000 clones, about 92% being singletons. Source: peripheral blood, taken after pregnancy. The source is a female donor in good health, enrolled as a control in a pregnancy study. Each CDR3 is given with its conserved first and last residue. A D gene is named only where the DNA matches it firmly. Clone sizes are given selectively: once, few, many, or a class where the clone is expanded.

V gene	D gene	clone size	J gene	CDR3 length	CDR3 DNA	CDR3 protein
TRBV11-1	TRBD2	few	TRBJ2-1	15	TGTGCCAGCAGCTCCGGGACTAGCGACTACAATGAGCAGTTCTTC	CASSSGTSDYNEQFF
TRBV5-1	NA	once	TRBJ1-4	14	TGCGCCAGCAGCCCGACAGTTCTTAATGAAAAACTGTTTTTT	CASSPTVLNEKLFF
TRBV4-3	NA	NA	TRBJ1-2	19	TGCGCCAGCAGCCCTCACCTCCGTGACAAGTTCGGCAGGCCAGGCGGCTACACCTTC	CASSPHLRDKFGRPGGYTF
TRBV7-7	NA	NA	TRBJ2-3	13	TGTGCTAGCAGCTACTCACGGGGGGATACGCAGTATTTT	CASSYSRGDTQYF
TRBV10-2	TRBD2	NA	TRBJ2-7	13	TGCGCCAGCAGGGCTAGCGGGGTCTACGAGCAGTACTTC	CASRASGVYEQYF
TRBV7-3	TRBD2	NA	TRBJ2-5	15	TGTGCCAGCAGCCCTTCATCGGGGGGTTGGGAGACCCAGTACTTC	CASSPSSGGWETQYF
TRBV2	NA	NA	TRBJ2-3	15	TGTGCCAGCAGTGATCTAGCGCCCCACACAGATACGCAGTATTTT	CASSDLAPHTDTQYF
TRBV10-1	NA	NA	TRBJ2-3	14	TGCGCCAGCAGTGAGTCTTCAGGGTGGCATACGCAGTATTTT	CASSESSGWHTQYF
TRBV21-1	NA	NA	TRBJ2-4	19	TGTGCCAGCAGCCCAAACCCCAAGACTCCAAGGTTAGCCAAAAACATTCAGTACTTC	CASSPNPKTPRLAKNIQYF
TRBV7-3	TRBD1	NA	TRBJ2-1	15	TGTGCCAGCAGCCCGGACAGGGGTTCCTACAATGAGCAGTTCTTC	CASSPDRGSYNEQFF
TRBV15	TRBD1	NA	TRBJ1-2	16	TGTGCCACCAGCAGTAGTACCGGGACAGGGTACTATGGCTACACCTTC	CATSSSTGTGYYGYTF
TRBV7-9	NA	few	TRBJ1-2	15	TGTGCCAGCAGCGGAATAGGCAGGGAGGACTATGGCTACACCTTC	CASSGIGREDYGYTF
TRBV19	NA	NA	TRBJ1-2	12	TGTGCCAGTAGTCCAGACAGCTATGGCTACACCTTC	CASSPDSYGYTF
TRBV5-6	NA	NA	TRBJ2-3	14	TGTGCCAGCAGCTTGACTCGAAGCACAGATACGCAGTATTTT	CASSLTRSTDTQYF
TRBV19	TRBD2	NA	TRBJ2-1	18	TGTGCCAGTAGTTCCTACCGTTTCGCGGGAGGGCCGTACAATGAGCAGTTCTTC	CASSSYRFAGGPYNEQFF
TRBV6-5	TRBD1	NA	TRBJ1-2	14	TGTGCCAGCAGACAGGGGAGACCCAACTATGGCTACACCTTC	CASRQGRPNYGYTF
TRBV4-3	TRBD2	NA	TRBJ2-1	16	TGCGCCAGCAGCCAAGAAGCTAGCGGGAGGATAAATGAGCAGTTCTTC	CASSQEASGRINEQFF
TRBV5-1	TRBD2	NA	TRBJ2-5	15	TGCGCCAGTTCGAGTAGCGGGGGCCAGGAAGAGACCCAGTACTTC	CASSSSGGQEETQYF
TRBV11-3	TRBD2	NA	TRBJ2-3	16	TGTGCCAGCAGCTTTGGTGCGGGAGGTGAAACAGATACGCAGTATTTT	CASSFGAGGETDTQYF
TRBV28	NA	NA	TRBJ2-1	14	TGTGCCAGCATCCTCTCTTCGGGGTTTGGTGAGCAGTTCTTC	CASILSSGFGEQFF
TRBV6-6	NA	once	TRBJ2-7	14	TGTGCCAGCAGTTCAGGCTCGGGGATCTACGAGCAGTACTTC	CASSSGSGIYEQYF
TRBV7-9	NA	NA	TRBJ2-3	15	TGTGCCAGCAGCTTAACTATTGGACAGTCAGATACGCAGTATTTT	CASSLTIGQSDTQYF
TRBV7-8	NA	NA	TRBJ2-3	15	TGTGCCAGCAGCTTAGGGGGTGGGAGTTTCTATACGCAGTATTTT	CASSLGGGSFYTQYF
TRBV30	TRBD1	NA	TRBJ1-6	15	TGTGCCTGGAGTAAGCAGACAGGGATGGACTCACCCCTCCACTTT	CAWSKQTGMDSPLHF
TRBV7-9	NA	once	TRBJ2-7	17	TGTGCCAGCAGCTCCCGGCGTTCGGGGGTCGCCACCTACGAGCAGTACTTC	CASSSRRSGVATYEQYF
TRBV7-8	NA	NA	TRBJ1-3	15	TGTGCCAGCAGCATACAGGTTACCTCTGGAAACACCATATATTTT	CASSIQVTSGNTIYF
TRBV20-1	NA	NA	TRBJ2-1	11	TGCAGTGCTAGCCGGGGGTATGAGCAGTTCTTC	CSASRGYEQFF
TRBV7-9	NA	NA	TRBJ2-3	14	TGTGCCAGCAGCTTAGGGAGGAAAGTGGATACGCAGTATTTT	CASSLGRKVDTQYF
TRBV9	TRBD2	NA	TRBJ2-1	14	TGTGCCAGCACCGGAGCGGGAGGGACTAATGAGCAGTTCTTC	CASTGAGGTNEQFF
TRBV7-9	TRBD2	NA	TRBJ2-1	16	TGTGCCAGCAGCTTATCGGTCGCGGGAGCGAGTGATGAGCAGTTCTTC	CASSLSVAGASDEQFF
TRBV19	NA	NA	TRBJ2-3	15	TGTGCCAGTAGTACCTTAGCGAGGGGCACAGATACGCAGTATTTT	CASSTLARGTDTQYF
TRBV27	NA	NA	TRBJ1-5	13	TGTGCCAGCAGTTTATCGACAGGACAGCCCCAGCATTTT	CASSLSTGQPQHF
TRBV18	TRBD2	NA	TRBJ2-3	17	TGTGCCAGCTCACCACGTCGGGCTAGCGGGGGTCCAGATACGCAGTATTTT	CASSPRRASGGPDTQYF
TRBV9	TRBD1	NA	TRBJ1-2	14	TGTGCCAGCAGCGTACGGTTAGGCAGGGGGGGCTACACCTTC	CASSVRLGRGGYTF
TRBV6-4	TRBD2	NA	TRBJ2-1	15	TGTGCCAGCAGTGACTCGACTAGCGGGAGCAATGAGCAGTTCTTC	CASSDSTSGSNEQFF
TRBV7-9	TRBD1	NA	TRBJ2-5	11	TGTGCCAGCAGCTCGAACAGGGGTCTATACTTC	CASSSNRGLYF
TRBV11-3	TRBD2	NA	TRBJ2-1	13	TGTGCCAGCAGCTTGACTAGCCACAATGAGCAGTTCTTC	CASSLTSHNEQFF
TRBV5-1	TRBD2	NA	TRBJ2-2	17	TGCGCCAGCAGCCCGGGACTAGCGGGAGCAGACACCGGGGAGCTGTTTTTT	CASSPGLAGADTGELFF
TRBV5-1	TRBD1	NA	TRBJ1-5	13	TGCGCCAGCAGACCGGGACAGGGTGGGGCCCAGCATTTT	CASRPGQGGAQHF
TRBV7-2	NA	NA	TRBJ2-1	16	TGTGCCAGCAGCCGCAGGGGAGTAGGAGGTTTCTATGAGCAGTTCTTC	CASSRRGVGGFYEQFF
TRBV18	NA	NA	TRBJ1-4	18	TGTGCCAGCTCATACCGGGCCAACGGAGGCGGGACTAATGAAAAACTGTTTTTT	CASSYRANGGGTNEKLFF
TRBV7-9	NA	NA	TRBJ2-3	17	TGTGCCAGCAGCCTCCTAACGGGAGCGGTCAGCACAGATACGCAGTATTTT	CASSLLTGAVSTDTQYF
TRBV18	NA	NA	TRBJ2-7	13	TGTGCCAGCTCACGACTAGAAAAGGACGAGCAGTACTTC	CASSRLEKDEQYF
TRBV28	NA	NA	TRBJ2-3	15	TGTGCCAGCAGTTTGGGCGGGACCGGGACAGATACGCAGTATTTT	CASSLGGTGTDTQYF
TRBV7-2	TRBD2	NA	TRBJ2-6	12	TGTGCCAGCAGCTTAAGCGGGGCGGTCCTGACTTTC	CASSLSGAVLTF
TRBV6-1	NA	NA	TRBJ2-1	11	TGTGCCAGCAGTGATGGGACTCCTGACCTCTTC	CASSDGTPDLF
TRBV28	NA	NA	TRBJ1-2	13	TGTGCCAGCAGTTTTCTAAGTCTCTATGGCTACACCTTC	CASSFLSLYGYTF
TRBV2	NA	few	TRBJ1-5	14	TGTGCCAGCAGTCAGGGATTTCGCAATCAGCCCCAGCATTTT	CASSQGFRNQPQHF
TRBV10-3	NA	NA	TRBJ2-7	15	TGTGCCATCAGTGAGTCGCTCGGCGAAAGGGGGGAGCAGTACTTC	CAISESLGERGEQYF
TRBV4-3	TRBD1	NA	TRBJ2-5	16	TGCGCCAGCAGCCAGAGTAGGACAGGGGGCGCAGAGACCCAGTACTTC	CASSQSRTGGAETQYF
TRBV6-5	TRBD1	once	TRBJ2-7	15	TGTGCCAGCAGTTATAAGGGACAGCCTTCCTACGAGCAGTACTTC	CASSYKGQPSYEQYF